The 5 T cell receptor beta chains in this list originate from one sample, sequenced in a study of response to subunit inactivated influenza vaccine. TCRdb reprocessed the RT-PCR reads with MiXCR, giving one entry per CDR3 protein. Of hundreds of thousands of distinct CDR3 sequences listed, roughly 14% are singletons. The specimen was PBMCs from blood, collected around 14 days before vaccination. These TCRs come from a man aged 50 or older who received an inactivated influenza vaccine.

In DNA form, the CDR3 reads TGTGCCAGCAGTACTACACCGGGACTTGGGGGCTACACCTTC. Amino acid sequence: CASSTTPGLGGYTF. The rearrangement uses TRBV6-2 or TRBV6-3 and TRBJ1-2; a possible D gene is TRBD1 (5 bases). CDR3 length: 14 residues. Deletions cut 5 bases from V and 8 bases from J, with 18 bases between. Germline-derived CDR1 and CDR2 are MNHEY and SVGEGT.

This clonotype was observed a few times. The rearrangement uses TRBV6-5 and TRBJ1-2; no clear D gene. CDR1 MNHEY and CDR2 SVGAGI come from the germline V gene. Trimming removed 2 bases from V and 4 bases from J, with 14 bases in between. The CDR3 has 15 residues. CDR3 bases: TGTGCCAGCAGTTACGGAGCCGGAGACTCCTATGGCTACACCTTC. It translates to CASSYGAGDSYGYTF.

This clonotype was detected many times. The V call is TRBV28, the J call TRBJ2-1; D not certain. The CDR3 covers 10 residues. Trimming took 8 bases from V and 5 from J, leaving 4 bases between them. Germline V gene lookup returns CDR1 MDHEN and CDR2 SYDVKM. CDR3 sequence: CASGNNEQFF. CDR3 sequence (DNA): TGTGCCAGCGGAAACAATGAGCAGTTCTTC. Together with reference TRBV28 and TRBJ2-1, the CDR3 gives the full variable domain: DVKVTQSSRYLVKRTGEKVFLECVQDMDHENMFWYRQDPGLGLRLIYFSYDVKMKEKGDIPEGYSVSREKKERFSLILESASTNQTSMYLCASGNNEQFFGPGTRLTVL.

The chain recombines TRBV20-1 with TRBJ1-6, with 12 bases lining up with TRBD1. The length of the CDR3 is 16 residues. The V and J ends lost 4 bases and 4 bases, in that order; junction bases with no gene match: 5. In germline, CDR1 is DFQATT, CDR2 SNEGSKA (reference sequence). The CDR3 bases are TGCAGTGCTACCGGGACAGGGGGCAATTATAATTCACCCCTCCACTTT. It specifies CSATGTGGNYNSPLHF.

A few counts support this clonotype. The CDR3 loop is CASSQGWTANYGYTF. The CDR3 DNA reads as TGCGCCAGCAGCCAAGGATGGACAGCTAACTATGGCTACACCTTC. The chain recombines TRBV4-3 with TRBJ1-2; D possibly corresponds to TRBD1 (6 bases). This CDR3 spans 15 amino acids. Trimming stripped 1 base from V and 0 bases from J, with 9 bases between. Looked up from germline, CDR1 is LGHNA and CDR2 is YSLEER.